One sample yielded the 16 T cell receptor beta chains listed below, sequenced in a study of cytomegalovirus exposure and HLA in healthy donors. PCR primers comprised 60 Vbeta and 13 Jbeta primers. Data came from immunoSEQ multiplex PCR; TCRdb stores just in-frame clones and leaves some out. Seen in this sample are tens of thousands of clones; the ten most common clones hold approximately 6%. Sequenced material: PBMCs. These receptors were taken from a human donor in good health.

The chain is built from TRBV7-6 and TRBJ1-4, with TRBD1 as a possible D gene (5 bases). This CDR3 contains 13 residues. CDR1 and CDR2 (germline): SGHVS, FNYEAQ. V was pared by 3 bases and J by 7 bases, with 9 bases between. CDR3 sequence reads: CASSFRVGEKLFF. CDR3 coding DNA: TGTGCCAGCAGCTTCAGGGTTGGTGAAAAACTGTTTTTT. Complete variable domain (other parts from reference TRBV7-6 and TRBJ1-4): GAGVSQSPRYKVTKRGQDVALRCDPISGHVSLYWYRQALGQGPEFLTYFNYEAQQDKSGLPNDRFSAERPEGSISTLTIQRTEQRDSAMYRCASSFRVGEKLFFGSGTQLSVL.

This chain links TRBV6-1 with TRBJ2-7; 9 positions agree with TRBD1. V was pared by 6 bases and J by 4 bases, with 7 bases of the junction left unmatched. The V gene's germline CDR1 is MNHNS and CDR2 SASEGT. There are 14 residues in the CDR3. The CDR3 DNA is TGTGCCAGCAGAGCCGGGACAGGGATTTACGAGCAGTACTTC. Translating it yields CASRAGTGIYEQYF.

This chain joins TRBV5-4 and TRBJ1-1; D uncertain. This CDR3 contains 13 residues. The V end was cut by 4 bases, the J end by 1 base, with 8 bases between. CDR1 is SGHNT, CDR2 YYREEE, per germline (reference sequence). The CDR3 nucleotides read TGTGCCAGCAGCCAAGACACGAACACTGAAGCTTTCTTT. Translation: CASSQDTNTEAFF.

CDR3: CSAIATGNEAFF. The CDR3 nucleotides are TGCAGCGCTATTGCTACAGGGAATGAAGCTTTCTTT. V and J are TRBV29-1 and TRBJ1-1, with a weak D call TRBD1 (6 bases). The CDR3 has 12 amino acids. Looked up from germline, CDR1 is SQVTM and CDR2 is ANQGSEA. V lost 7 bases, J lost 7 bases, and 16 bases lay in between.

This rearrangement joins TRBV7-9 to TRBJ2-7; tentatively, D is TRBD2 (6 bases). V lost 1 base and J 4 bases, leaving 14 bases between the germline ends. Germline V CDR1 and CDR2: SEHNR, FQNEAQ (reference sequence). This CDR3 region has 15 residues. The CDR3 DNA is TGTGCCAGCAGCTTAGGTGGAGGGAGAAGGTACGAGCAGTACTTC. Amino acid sequence: CASSLGGGRRYEQYF.

The CDR3, as DNA: TGTGCCAGCAGTTTAGTTAGCGGAGAGACCCAGTACTTC. Protein: CASSLVSGETQYF. V gene TRBV28 combines with J gene TRBJ2-5; a possible D gene is TRBD2 (6 bases). V was pared by 2 bases and J by 4 bases, with 8 bases between. CDR1 is MDHEN, CDR2 SYDVKM, per germline. The CDR3 sequence is 13 residues long.

This chain connects TRBV7-9 to TRBJ1-1; 8 bases are a match to TRBD1. The germline CDR1 and CDR2 sequences are SEHNR and FQNEAQ (reference sequence). After removal of 4 bases from V and 2 bases from J, the junction contained 6 bases not matched to a gene. The CDR3 sequence is 15 residues long. In DNA form, the CDR3 reads TGTGCCAGCAGCTCCTCCAGGGGGCTAAACACTGAAGCTTTCTTT. It encodes CASSSSRGLNTEAFF.

The V and J genes are TRBV5-4 and TRBJ2-7, with a weak D call TRBD1 (5 bases). CDR1 SGHNT and CDR2 YYREEE come from the germline V gene (reference sequence). This CDR3 region has 14 residues. Between the trimmed V and J ends, which lost 2 bases and 3 bases, there was a span of 12 bases. The CDR3 nucleotides read TGTGCCAGCAGCTTTCGGCAGGGAAACTACGAGCAGTACTTC. Translating gives CASSFRQGNYEQYF.

This chain connects TRBV27 to TRBJ1-1; D is undetermined. The CDR3 is made up of 13 amino acids. The germline V gene encodes CDR1 MNHEY and CDR2 SMNVEV (reference sequence). The V end lost 4 bases, the J end lost 1 base, and 7 bases lay between the germline ends. For the CDR3, the DNA is TGTGCCAGCAGTTGGCGGGAGAACACTGAAGCTTTCTTT. This encodes CASSWRENTEAFF.

The rearrangement uses TRBV19 and TRBJ2-7, with 10 bases that match TRBD2. V trimming: 6 bases; J trimming: 1 base; junction bases outside the gene matches: 12. The germline CDR1 and CDR2 sequences are LNHDA and SQIVND (reference sequence). CDR3 size: 17 residues. CDR3 protein: CASSPGGLASGSYEQYF. The CDR3 bases are TGTGCCAGTAGCCCGGGGGGACTAGCGAGTGGGTCCTACGAGCAGTACTTC.

The J gene is TRBJ2-3, the V gene TRBV5-1, with D maybe TRBD2 (7 bases). The CDR3 contains 14 residues. Germline V gives CDR1 SGHRS, CDR2 YFSETQ. Trimming cost V 0 bases and J 6 bases, with 11 bases left between them. The CDR3 loop is CASSLGGGLDTQYF. DNA of the CDR3: TGCGCCAGCAGCTTGGGGGGGGGCCTGGATACGCAGTATTTT.

The V and J genes are TRBV5-4 and TRBJ2-5, with D tentatively TRBD1 (5 bases). This CDR3 comprises 14 residues. The ends were cut back, 3 bases at V and 1 base at J, with 10 bases in the middle. CDR1 and CDR2 from the germline V gene are SGHNT and YYREEE (reference sequence). The CDR3 nucleotides are TGTGCCAGCAGCTATTCTGACAGCCAAGAGACCCAGTACTTC. This gives the protein CASSYSDSQETQYF. Using reference TRBV5-4 and TRBJ2-5 for the parts outside the CDR3, the full variable domain is ETGVTQSPTHLIKTRGQQVTLRCSSQSGHNTVSWYQQALGQGPQFIFQYYREEENGRGNFPPRFSGLQFPNYSSELNVNALELDDSALYLCASSYSDSQETQYFGPGTRLLVL.

This rearrangement joins TRBV9 to TRBJ1-4; 7 nucleotides line up with TRBD1. V shed 3 bases, J shed 14 bases, and the junction held 10 bases outside the gene matches. Germline CDR1 and CDR2: SGDLS and YYNGEE. This CDR3 spans 13 amino acids. The CDR3, as DNA: TGTGCCAGCAGCGCTGGCCTCCAGGGGGATCTGTTTTTT. It is translated as CASSAGLQGDLFF.

The chain joins TRBV6-1 to TRBJ2-1; D possibly corresponds to TRBD2 (7 bases). The germline V and J ends were trimmed by 1 base and 8 bases, with 15 bases remaining between them. CDR1 and CDR2 (germline): MNHNS, SASEGT. The CDR3 loop spans 15 amino acids. The CDR3 loop reads CASSEVGGQADEQFF. The CDR3 bases are TGTGCCAGCAGTGAAGTGGGGGGGCAGGCGGATGAGCAGTTCTTC.

The chain joins TRBV6-6 to TRBJ2-7; D unclear. This CDR3 comprises 16 residues. Germline lookup yields CDR1 MNHNY and CDR2 SVGAGI (reference sequence). The V end lost 0 bases, the J end lost 0 bases, and 12 bases lay between the germline ends. CDR3 DNA: TGTGCCAGCAGTTACTCGTTGATCGGGTACTCCTACGAGCAGTACTTC. Its protein product is CASSYSLIGYSYEQYF.

This CDR3 is CSVPRGGANYGYTF. The DNA of the CDR3 is TGCAGCGTCCCTCGTGGAGGGGCGAACTATGGCTACACCTTC. V gene TRBV29-1 combines with J gene TRBJ1-2; maybe TRBD1 (5 bases). The CDR3 has 14 residues. V dropped 6 bases and J dropped 2 bases, with 16 bases sitting between them. CDR1 SQVTM and CDR2 ANQGSEA come from the germline V gene.